Below, 24 T cell receptor beta chains from the same sample are listed, as sequenced in a study of T cells expressing NK-cell markers. TCRdb re-analyzed the 5' RACE reads; it lists each CDR3 protein once, without DNA. The sample includes some 190,000 distinct CDR3 sequences. Sequences were obtained from blood T cells: a sorted CD56 or NKG2C T cell subset, CD4+ or CD8+ T cells, or bulk PBMC T cells (not recorded which). The receptors derive from a man aged 18-70 years in good health.

This rearrangement joins TRBV7-9 to TRBJ1-2; TCRdb names TRBD1, which stays unverified in the absence of DNA. In germline, CDR1 is SEHNR, CDR2 FQNEAQ (reference sequence). The CDR3 covers 15 residues. CDR3 amino acids: CASSLEQGINYGYTF.

J is TRBJ2-3 and V is TRBV6-1; TCRdb returns TRBD2, unconfirmable since there is no DNA. The CDR3 consists of 16 residues. Germline V gene sequence: CDR1 MNHNS, CDR2 SASEGT. CDR3 loop: CASSEVSGGAPDTQYF.

The rearrangement uses TRBV3-1 and TRBJ1-4. The CDR3 length is 12 residues. Germline CDR1 LGHDT, CDR2 YNNKEL (reference sequence). CDR3 in amino acids: CASSPPNEKLFF.

CDR3 residues: CSALLQGSPLLYGYTF. The J gene is TRBJ1-2, the V gene TRBV20-1. CDR1 DFQATT and CDR2 SNEGSKA come from the germline V gene (reference sequence). The CDR3 is 16 amino acids.

This chain joins TRBV4-1 and TRBJ2-2; TCRdb proposes TRBD2, but this gene call is untestable without DNA. Germline V gene data show CDR1 as MGHRA and CDR2 as YSYEKL. CDR3 length: 19 amino acids. The CDR3 sequence: CASSLIPGLAGANTGELFF.

V usage is TRBV5-6 and J usage is TRBJ2-3; the TRBD1 assignment by TCRdb is unverifiable without DNA. This CDR3 comprises 16 residues. Germline V gene sequence: CDR1 SGHDT, CDR2 YYEEEE. CDR3: CASSPPGGLLTDTQYF.

J is TRBJ2-4 and V is TRBV13; checking the TCRdb D call of TRBD1 is not possible without DNA. The CDR3 runs 16 residues. Per germline, CDR1 PRHDT and CDR2 FYEKMQ (reference sequence). The CDR3 protein is CASSAVRGGAKNIQYF. Full variable domain (outside the CDR3, taken from reference TRBV13 and TRBJ2-4): AAGVIQSPRHLIKEKRETATLKCYPIPRHDTVYWYQQGPGQDPQFLISFYEKMQSDKGSIPDRFSAQQFSDYHSELNMSSLELGDSALYFCASSAVRGGAKNIQYFGAGTRLSVL.

V and J are TRBV28 and TRBJ1-3; there is no DNA to check the TCRdb D call of TRBD1. The CDR3 is made up of 17 amino acids. The germline V gene encodes CDR1 MDHEN and CDR2 SYDVKM. Here the CDR3 reads CASSNSGTGWAGNTIYF.

The chain recombines TRBV6-2 or TRBV6-3 with TRBJ1-1. Germline V CDR1 and CDR2: MNHEY, SVGEGT. The CDR3 contains 13 residues. CDR3 in amino acids: CASSYSKNTEAFF.

The V gene is TRBV19, the J gene TRBJ2-3; TCRdb proposes TRBD1, but this gene call is untestable without DNA. Germline CDR1 is LNHDA and CDR2 is SQIVND (reference sequence). There are 13 residues in the CDR3. CDR3 residues: CASSRDRPDTQYF.

The rearrangement links TRBV28 to TRBJ2-2; there is no DNA to check the TCRdb D call of TRBD2. The CDR3 runs 14 residues. The germline V gene encodes CDR1 MDHEN and CDR2 SYDVKM. CDR3 region: CASSFPAVTGELFF.

The J gene is TRBJ2-3, the V gene TRBV9. Germline CDR1 and CDR2: SGDLS and YYNGEE. The CDR3 has 17 residues. CDR3 in amino acids: CASSVEVGWIGTDTQYF.

V usage is TRBV19 and J usage is TRBJ1-1; TCRdb indicates TRBD1, and absent DNA this call remains unverified. Germline assignment: CDR1 LNHDA and CDR2 SQIVND (reference sequence). The CDR3 is made up of 15 amino acids. CDR3 amino acids: CASTPGTFEDTEAFF.

The chain combines TRBV6-5 with TRBJ2-2; TCRdb names TRBD2, which stays unverified in the absence of DNA. The CDR3 covers 15 residues. The germline gives CDR1 MNHEY, CDR2 SVGAGI. The CDR3 spells CASSFSGGQTGELFF.

The rearrangement joins TRBV7-7 to TRBJ2-5. Per germline, CDR1 SSHAT and CDR2 FNYEAQ (reference sequence). The length of the CDR3 is 14 residues. CDR3 protein: CASSGPEAQETQYF.

The gene calls are TRBV5-1 and TRBJ1-1; TCRdb's D call of TRBD1 is untestable without DNA. Germline assignment: CDR1 SGHRS and CDR2 YFSETQ. CDR3 size: 14 residues. The CDR3 loop is CASMGLQGYTEAFF.

V usage is TRBV6-1 and J usage is TRBJ2-1; TCRdb selects TRBD2, and the lack of DNA leaves this call unchecked. The germline gives CDR1 MNHNS, CDR2 SASEGT. The CDR3 sequence is 18 residues long. CDR3 loop: CASSEFNAGRGVYNEQFF.

The rearrangement joins TRBV20-1 to TRBJ2-7; TCRdb's D call of TRBD1 is untestable without DNA. The germline gives CDR1 DFQATT, CDR2 SNEGSKA (reference sequence). The CDR3 is 15 amino acids. The CDR3 is CSARQGWAKSYEQYF.

This sequence joins TRBV2 and TRBJ2-7; TCRdb selects TRBD1, and the lack of DNA leaves this call unchecked. The CDR3 covers 14 residues. Germline loops: CDR1 SNHLY, CDR2 FYNNEI. The CDR3: CASSWTSGAYEQYF.

V and J are TRBV7-7 and TRBJ2-5; TCRdb's D call, TRBD2, is unchecked because there is no DNA. The CDR3 sequence is 15 residues long. Germline loops: CDR1 SSHAT, CDR2 FNYEAQ (reference sequence). The CDR3 is CASSQGFREGETQYF.

The chain joins TRBV5-4 to TRBJ2-3; with no DNA, the TCRdb D assignment of TRBD2 cannot be verified. CDR1 and CDR2 from the germline V gene are SGHNT and YYREEE (reference sequence). CDR3 length: 13 amino acids. CDR3 residues: CASSPRGGDTQYF.

The V gene is TRBV25-1, the J gene TRBJ1-6; TCRdb calls TRBD1, which cannot be checked without DNA. This CDR3 is 12 amino acids long. Germline V gives CDR1 MGHDK, CDR2 SYGVNS. The CDR3 sequence is CASSEDPQALHF.

The chain links TRBV12-3 or TRBV12-4 to TRBJ1-5; as DNA is missing, the TRBD1 call by TCRdb cannot be tested. The CDR3 contains 15 residues. The CDR3 is CASSTKQGWDQPQHF.

The CDR3 spells CASRAASGFSTDTQYF. V is TRBV7-8 and J is TRBJ2-3; TCRdb names TRBD2, which stays unverified in the absence of DNA. The CDR3 extends over 16 amino acids. Germline CDR1 SGHVS, CDR2 FQNEAQ.